This record covers a single TCR beta chain. The CDR3 has 12 amino acids. Trimming cost V 5 bases and J 5 bases, with 9 bases left between them. The germline gives CDR1 MNHEY, CDR2 SVGEGT. A second PCR, run for about 7 to 12 cycles, used a sample-barcoded 5' primer plus a J-beta primer mix. Via MiXCR, TCRdb re-called the 5' RACE reads, giving one row per CDR3 protein. Among more than 900,000 distinct CDR3 sequences listed, 20% to 25% were seen once. The sample belongs to a study of blood T cells in healthy people across ages. These data also formed part of another study, on T cells of mothers and their children.

The specimen was blood. V and J are TRBV6-2 or TRBV6-3 and TRBJ1-2, with D possibly being TRBD1 (5 bases). This receptor was obtained from a girl aged 2-10 years in good health. The CDR3 region is CASSRGDYGYTF. CDR3 DNA sequence: TGTGCCAGCAGTAGGGGAGATTATGGCTACACCTTC.